Each of the 9 T cell receptor beta chains below was sequenced from the same sample in a study of blood T cells in healthy people across ages. Through a sample-barcoded 5' primer and a J-beta primer mix, a second PCR was run for 7 to 11 cycles. Each CDR3 protein is one row after TCRdb ran MiXCR on the 5' RACE reads. The sample holds 750,000 to 950,000 distinct CDR3 sequences, roughly 28% seen once. The sample was also reused in another study, on T cells of mothers and their children.

The sample was blood. All receptors derive from a middle-aged woman in good health.

The chain recombines TRBV2 with TRBJ1-1, with a weak D call TRBD1 (5 bases). The V end lost 7 bases, the J end lost 1 base, and 10 bases lay between the germline ends. Germline assignment: CDR1 SNHLY and CDR2 FYNNEI. This CDR3 is built from 13 residues. Here the CDR3 DNA reads TGTGCCAGCAAAATTGGGGGGAACACTGAAGCTTTCTTT. Protein product: CASKIGGNTEAFF.

Remarks on this clonotype: This could be a read error, since a much larger clone is one nucleotide away. The chain combines TRBV9 with TRBJ2-5, with a tentative D call TRBD2 (7 bases). Looked up from germline, CDR1 is SGDLS and CDR2 is YYNGEE. The length of the CDR3 is 15 residues. V dropped 3 bases and J dropped 4 bases, with 16 bases sitting between them. In DNA, the CDR3 is TGTGCCAGCAGCGAGGGGGGGGCGCAACTAGAGACCCAGTACTTC. It codes for CASSEGGAQLETQYF.

The sample holds a few counts of this clonotype. The chain combines TRBV5-1 with TRBJ1-1; D perhaps matches TRBD1 (5 bases). The CDR3 is 12 residues long. CDR1 and CDR2 (germline): SGHRS, YFSETQ. Trimming shortened V by 4 bases and J by 11 bases, and 15 bases separated the two germline ends. The CDR3 loop reads CASSPFGAGAFF. CDR3 in DNA: TGCGCCAGCAGCCCGTTTGGGGCGGGGGCTTTCTTT.

This clonotype was seen more than once but under ten times. The V and J genes are TRBV5-1 and TRBJ2-5; D remains unclear. V dropped 0 bases and J dropped 1 base, with 7 bases sitting between them. Germline V gene sequence: CDR1 SGHRS, CDR2 YFSETQ. The CDR3 totals 14 residues. For the CDR3, the DNA is TGCGCCAGCAGCTTGGCGGAATTCCAAGAGACCCAGTACTTC. Residues: CASSLAEFQETQYF.

This clonotype has just a few counts. A junction end diverges from the germline sequence, so it may reflect a read error. The V and J genes are TRBV7-6 and TRBJ1-4; D gene uncertain. Germline CDR1 SGHVS, CDR2 FNYEAQ. The CDR3 is 14 residues long. The CDR3 DNA reads TGTGCCAGCAGCTCCGGGATCTATAATGAAGAACTGTTTTTT. This sequence encodes CASSSGIYNEELFF.

The sample holds a few counts of this clonotype. This rearrangement joins TRBV12-3 or TRBV12-4 to TRBJ2-5, with 9 nucleotides matching TRBD2. Trimming at V came to 3 bases and at J to 5 bases, leaving 1 base not matched to a gene. This CDR3 contains 13 residues. The CDR3: CASSFLAGETQYF. In nucleotides, the CDR3 is TGTGCCAGCAGTTTTCTAGCGGGGGAGACCCAGTACTTC.

This clonotype has a handful of counts. The V call is TRBV9, the J call TRBJ2-4, with D possibly matching TRBD2 (5 bases). The CDR3 is 15 residues long. Germline CDR1 SGDLS, CDR2 YYNGEE. Between the trimmed V and J ends, which lost 0 bases and 1 base, there was a span of 8 bases. The CDR3 DNA is TGTGCCAGCAGCGTAGGCCCGGGGGCCAAAAACATTCAGTACTTC. This sequence encodes CASSVGPGAKNIQYF.

This chain joins TRBV20-1 and TRBJ1-2; D may be TRBD1 (6 bases). Germline V CDR1 and CDR2: DFQATT, SNEGSKA (reference sequence). With 3 bases removed from V and 2 bases from J, the gap between germline ends came to 16 bases. The CDR3 extends over 15 amino acids. The CDR3 sequence: CSASQQGGLNYGYTF. CDR3 nucleotides: TGCAGTGCTAGCCAACAGGGAGGATTAAACTATGGCTACACCTTC.

The DNA of the CDR3 is TGTGCCAGCAGGCCCACAGGGGCGGCCCATGGCTACACCTTC. Amino acid sequence: CASRPTGAAHGYTF. The chain recombines TRBV9 with TRBJ1-2, with TRBD1 matching over 7 bases. After removal of 5 bases from V and 6 bases from J, the junction contained 10 bases not matched to a gene. The length of the CDR3 is 14 residues. Germline CDR1 reads SGDLS; CDR2 reads YYNGEE.